The 24 T cell receptor beta chains listed next were all sequenced from one sample in a study of T cell clonotyping in hematopoietic cell transplantation. Time point in this sample: recipient sample about 28 days before transplant, after cytoreduction. The assay was immunoSEQ multiplex PCR, and TCRdb's table has in-frame clones only and misses some. The table shows about 76,000 clones, with 90% to 96% occurring only once. The input for sequencing was peripheral blood mononuclear cells, taken before stem cell transplant. All receptors derive from a woman between 45 and 60 years old with acute myeloid leukemia. Some clones in this sample may be carry-over from other donors' samples.

The gene calls are TRBV6-1 and TRBJ1-1; weak D call: TRBD1 (6 bases). Deletions cut 2 bases from V and 7 bases from J, with 14 bases between. Germline assignment: CDR1 MNHNS and CDR2 SASEGT. The CDR3 loop spans 14 amino acids. CDR3 sequence: CASSEWAGASEAFF. Written as DNA, the CDR3 is TGTGCCAGCAGTGAATGGGCAGGGGCAAGTGAAGCTTTCTTT.

The chain links TRBV4-2 to TRBJ2-3; D not resolved. From germline, CDR1 is LGHNA and CDR2 YNFKEQ. V lost 0 bases, J lost 2 bases, and 6 bases lay in between. This CDR3 has 14 amino acids. In DNA, the CDR3 is TGTGCCAGCAGCCAAGATAGGGTCACAGATACGCAGTATTTT. Protein: CASSQDRVTDTQYF.

With respect to this clone: Its ends do not fully match the called genes, so a read error is possible. V and J are TRBV7-7 and TRBJ2-1; TRBD1 matches 9 bases. Germline loops: CDR1 SSHAT, CDR2 FNYEAQ (reference sequence). This CDR3 region has 15 residues. The CDR3, as DNA: TGTGCTAGCAGCGTGGGACAGGGATTAAGGAATGAGCAGTTCTTC. This gives the protein CASSVGQGLRNEQFF. Together with reference TRBV7-7 and TRBJ2-1, the CDR3 gives the full variable domain: GAGVSQSPRYKVTKRGQDVTLRCDPISSHATLYWYQQALGQGPEFLTYFNYEAQPDKSGLPSDRFSAERPEGSISTLTIQRTEQRDSAMYRCASSVGQGLRNEQFFGPGTRLTVL.

This clone appeared a single time. The chain is built from TRBV4-1 and TRBJ2-3; D may be TRBD1 (6 bases). Germline CDR1 is MGHRA and CDR2 is YSYEKL. This CDR3 region has 17 residues. Deletions cut 0 bases from V and 5 bases from J, with 18 bases between. The CDR3 sequence is CASSQDMASTGRDTQYF. CDR3 sequence (DNA): TGCGCCAGCAGCCAAGATATGGCGTCGACAGGCAGAGATACGCAGTATTTT.

V usage is TRBV30 and J usage is TRBJ1-4, with 10 bases matching TRBD1. Germline V gene sequence: CDR1 GTSNPN, CDR2 SVGIG (reference sequence). The CDR3 loop spans 13 amino acids. V was pared by 4 bases and J by 7 bases, with 3 bases of the junction left unmatched. The CDR3 DNA reads as TGTGCCTGGACCGGGACAGGGGCTGAAAAACTGTTTTTT. This translates into CAWTGTGAEKLFF.

The chain recombines TRBV27 with TRBJ2-1; 10 nucleotides align to TRBD2. V lost 3 bases, J lost 0 bases, and 2 bases stayed unmatched. This CDR3 spans 16 amino acids. The germline gives CDR1 MNHEY, CDR2 SMNVEV (reference sequence). The CDR3: CASSFLAGGSYNEQFF. The CDR3 region has the DNA TGTGCCAGCAGTTTCTTAGCGGGAGGCTCCTACAATGAGCAGTTCTTC.

The genes are TRBV20-1 and TRBJ2-2; D unclear. The germline gives CDR1 DFQATT, CDR2 SNEGSKA (reference sequence). The germline V and J ends were trimmed by 3 bases and 7 bases, with 6 bases remaining between them. The CDR3 runs 11 residues. CDR3 residues: CSASGVGELFF. The CDR3 nucleotides read TGCAGTGCTAGCGGCGTCGGGGAGCTGTTTTTT.

The J gene is TRBJ2-2, the V gene TRBV5-1; D ambiguous. Germline CDR1 reads SGHRS; CDR2 reads YFSETQ. The V gene lost 0 bases and the J gene lost 0 bases, with 6 bases spanning the gap. The CDR3 runs 15 residues. CDR3 residues: CASSLGLANTGELFF. The CDR3 coding sequence is TGCGCCAGCAGCTTGGGTCTAGCGAACACCGGGGAGCTGTTTTTT.

This sequence joins TRBV2 and TRBJ1-5, with 7 bases fitting TRBD1. Trimming cost V 6 bases and J 6 bases; bases outside gene matches: 11. Germline V lookup: CDR1 SNHLY, CDR2 FYNNEI. There are 15 residues in the CDR3. The CDR3 loop is CASRDDRVGGQPQHF. CDR3 nucleotide sequence: TGTGCCAGCAGGGACGACAGGGTTGGGGGTCAGCCCCAGCATTTT. The full variable domain, in which reference TRBV2 and TRBJ1-5 provide the parts outside the CDR3, is EPEVTQTPSHQVTQMGQEVILRCVPISNHLYFYWYRQILGQKVEFLVSFYNNEISEKSEIFDDQFSVERPDGSNFTLKIRSTKLEDSAMYFCASRDDRVGGQPQHFGDGTRLSIL.

The gene calls are TRBV18 and TRBJ1-6; no firm D call. The CDR3 is made up of 14 amino acids. Trimming cost V 6 bases and J 9 bases, with 15 bases left between them. In germline, CDR1 is KGHSH, CDR2 LQKENI. The CDR3 DNA follows: TGTGCCAGCTCCAACAGCGAAGTTCTTTCACCCCTCCACTTT. Amino acid sequence: CASSNSEVLSPLHF. Full variable domain (missing parts from reference TRBV18 and TRBJ1-6): NAGVMQNPRHLVRRRGQEARLRCSPMKGHSHVYWYRQLPEEGLKFMVYLQKENIIDESGMPKERFSAEFPKEGPSILRIQQVVRGDSAAYFCASSNSEVLSPLHFGNGTRLTVT.

The V and J genes are TRBV20-1 and TRBJ2-2; no firm D call. The germline CDR1 and CDR2 sequences are DFQATT and SNEGSKA (reference sequence). The ends were cut back, 3 bases at V and 7 bases at J, with 6 bases in the middle. This CDR3 region has 11 residues. The CDR3 nucleotides read TGCAGTGCTAGGCGAAGCGGGGAGCTGTTTTTT. Its translation is CSARRSGELFF.

V usage is TRBV5-1 and J usage is TRBJ2-3, with no clear D. This CDR3 region has 14 residues. The V gene's germline CDR1 is SGHRS and CDR2 YFSETQ. With 4 bases removed from V and 2 bases from J, the gap between germline ends came to 11 bases. CDR3 protein: CASSLRLSTDTQYF. CDR3 nucleotides: TGCGCCAGCAGCCTACGACTGTCCACAGATACGCAGTATTTT.

The CDR3 protein is CASSPGQGADTQYF. The DNA for the CDR3 is TGTGCCAGCAGCCCAGGACAGGGGGCGGATACGCAGTATTTT. The chain has TRBV5-4 and TRBJ2-3; TRBD1 matches 11 bases. CDR1 is SGHNT and CDR2 is YYREEE in the germline V gene (reference sequence). The trim removed 4 bases at V and 6 bases at J, leaving 4 bases unmatched. The CDR3 has 14 residues.

The V call is TRBV25-1, the J call TRBJ1-4, with TRBD1 matching 9 bases. This CDR3 has 14 amino acids. The junction had 2 bases not matched to a gene; V was cut back by 3 bases and J by 6 bases. Germline V gene sequence: CDR1 MGHDK, CDR2 SYGVNS. The CDR3 spells CASSEGQGDEKLFF. The CDR3 DNA reads as TGTGCCAGCAGTGAGGGACAGGGAGATGAAAAACTGTTTTTT.

The chain recombines TRBV6-5 with TRBJ2-2; D may correspond to TRBD1 or TRBD2 (6 bases each). V lost 6 bases, J lost 4 bases, and 12 bases lay in between. Looked up from germline, CDR1 is MNHEY and CDR2 is SVGAGI. This CDR3 is built from 14 residues. The CDR3 coding sequence is TGTGCCAGCAGAGGGGGGCCCGGCACCGGGGAGCTGTTTTTT. It is translated as CASRGGPGTGELFF.

V usage is TRBV29-1 and J usage is TRBJ2-1; 8 nucleotides align to TRBD2. The CDR3 sequence is 15 residues long. V was pared by 5 bases and J by 2 bases, with 8 bases of the junction left unmatched. CDR1 SQVTM and CDR2 ANQGSEA come from the germline V gene. In DNA form, the CDR3 reads TGCAGCGTTAGCGGGGGCAAGATGACCTACAATGAGCAGTTCTTC. Translated: CSVSGGKMTYNEQFF.

This rearrangement joins TRBV19 to TRBJ1-1; D gene unclear. The ends were cut back, 3 bases at V and 7 bases at J, with 12 bases in the middle. The CDR3 runs 13 residues. In germline, CDR1 is LNHDA, CDR2 SQIVND (reference sequence). The CDR3, as DNA: TGTGCCAGTAGTATGAGTCAAGTTATTGAAGCTTTCTTT. Its protein product is CASSMSQVIEAFF.

The rearrangement joins TRBV11-2 to TRBJ2-7, with TRBD1 as a possible D gene (6 bases). Germline CDR1 SGHAT, CDR2 FQNNGV. CDR3 length: 16 amino acids. V gave up 4 bases and J gave up 2 bases, with 18 bases separating them. In nucleotides, the CDR3 is TGTGCCAGCAGCTACGACGGGACAACGAATACCTACGAGCAGTACTTC. Its protein is CASSYDGTTNTYEQYF.

The chain has TRBV5-1 and TRBJ2-7; 9 bases align to TRBD1. V shed 4 bases and J 2 bases; nucleotides not matched to a gene: 4. CDR3 length: 14 amino acids. Germline V lookup: CDR1 SGHRS, CDR2 YFSETQ. In DNA, the CDR3 is TGCGCCAGCAGCAGCCGGGACAGGGCCTACGAGCAGTACTTC. Amino acids: CASSSRDRAYEQYF. Full variable domain (remainder filled in from reference TRBV5-1 and TRBJ2-7): KAGVTQTPRYLIKTRGQQVTLSCSPISGHRSVSWYQQTPGQGLQFLFEYFSETQRNKGNFPGRFSGRQFSNSRSEMNVSTLELGDSALYLCASSSRDRAYEQYFGPGTRLTVT.

This clone was picked up one time. The CDR3 loop is CASSLGTGSYYEQYF. The CDR3 DNA follows: TGCGCCAGCAGCTTGGGTACAGGGTCCTACTACGAGCAGTACTTC. The J gene is TRBJ2-7, the V gene TRBV5-1; tentatively, D is TRBD1 (6 bases). V was trimmed by 0 bases and J by 3 bases, leaving 13 bases between them. CDR1 SGHRS and CDR2 YFSETQ come from the germline V gene. The CDR3 has 15 residues. The whole variable domain, remainder taken from reference TRBV5-1 and TRBJ2-7, is KAGVTQTPRYLIKTRGQQVTLSCSPISGHRSVSWYQQTPGQGLQFLFEYFSETQRNKGNFPGRFSGRQFSNSRSEMNVSTLELGDSALYLCASSLGTGSYYEQYFGPGTRLTVT.

The rearrangement uses TRBV7-9 and TRBJ2-1; 10 bases map to TRBD2. Trimming at V came to 5 bases and at J to 4 bases, leaving 11 bases not matched to a gene. Germline CDR1 SEHNR, CDR2 FQNEAQ (reference sequence). The CDR3 runs to 17 residues. CDR3 DNA: TGTGCCAGCAGCCCCCGACGTCTAGCGGGAGATTACAATGAGCAGTTCTTC. Its translation is CASSPRRLAGDYNEQFF.

This chain uses TRBV10-3 with TRBJ1-2, with D hard to call. Trimming left V 3 bases short and J 0 bases short, with 5 bases between. Germline V gene sequence: CDR1 ENHRY, CDR2 SYGVKD. This CDR3 is 13 amino acids long. CDR3 region: CAISDRTNYGYTF. CDR3 nucleotide sequence: TGTGCCATCAGTGACAGAACTAACTATGGCTACACCTTC.

This sequence joins TRBV6-1 and TRBJ2-7; TRBD2 agrees at 7 bases. CDR1 MNHNS and CDR2 SASEGT come from the germline V gene. This CDR3 has 13 residues. The V segment lost 6 bases and the J segment 2 bases; nucleotides outside the gene matches: 4. The CDR3 reads CASRESGTYEQYF. The CDR3, as DNA: TGTGCCAGCAGGGAGAGCGGGACCTACGAGCAGTACTTC.

The chain carries TRBV19 and TRBJ1-2; 7 positions agree with TRBD1. V lost 2 bases to trimming and J lost 3 bases; unmatched junction nucleotides: 3. Germline CDR1 reads LNHDA; CDR2 reads SQIVND (reference sequence). CDR3 length: 14 amino acids. The CDR3 loop reads CASSITGADYGYTF. Written as DNA, the CDR3 is TGTGCCAGTAGTATAACAGGGGCAGACTATGGCTACACCTTC.